This note documents a single T cell receptor (beta chain) sequence. This sample stems from a study of blood T cell repertoires in COVID-19. Only in-frame clones appear in the TCRdb table, and some are missing; sequencing was by immunoSEQ multiplex PCR. The table includes around 310,000 clones, about nine tenths detected once. The germline V gene encodes CDR1 LNHDA and CDR2 SQIVND (reference sequence). CDR3 length: 12 residues. Trimming stripped 5 bases from V and 5 bases from J, with 8 bases between. The chain couples TRBV19 to TRBJ2-3; the D gene is possibly TRBD1 (6 bases). The source of this sequence is a woman in her 30s who had recovered from COVID-19. The sequenced material came from PBMCs or T cells enriched from blood (not recorded which). In DNA form, the CDR3 reads TGTGCCAGTAGTGTCAGGGGAGATACGCAGTATTTT. Its translation is CASSVRGDTQYF.